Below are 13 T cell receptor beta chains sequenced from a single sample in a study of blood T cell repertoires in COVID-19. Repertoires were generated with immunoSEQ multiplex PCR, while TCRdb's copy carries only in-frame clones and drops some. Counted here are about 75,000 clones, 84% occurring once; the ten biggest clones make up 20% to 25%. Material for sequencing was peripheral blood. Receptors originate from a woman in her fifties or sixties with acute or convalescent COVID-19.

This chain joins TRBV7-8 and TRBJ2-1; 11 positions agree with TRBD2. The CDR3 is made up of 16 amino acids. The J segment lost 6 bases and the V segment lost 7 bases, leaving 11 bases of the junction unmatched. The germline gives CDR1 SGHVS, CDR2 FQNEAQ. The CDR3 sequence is CASTEPRLAGSNEQFF. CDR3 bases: TGTGCCAGCACCGAACCCCGACTAGCGGGGAGCAATGAGCAGTTCTTC.

The CDR3 spells CASSQGTGGSYTF. The CDR3 DNA sequence: TGTGCCAGCAGCCAAGGGACAGGGGGCTCTTACACCTTC. The gene calls are TRBV3-1 (or the pseudogene TRBV3-2) and TRBJ1-2, with 11 positions matching TRBD1. In germline, CDR1 is LGHDT, CDR2 YNNKEL (reference sequence). There are 13 residues in the CDR3. The V and J ends lost 1 base and 11 bases, in that order; junction bases with no gene match: 3.

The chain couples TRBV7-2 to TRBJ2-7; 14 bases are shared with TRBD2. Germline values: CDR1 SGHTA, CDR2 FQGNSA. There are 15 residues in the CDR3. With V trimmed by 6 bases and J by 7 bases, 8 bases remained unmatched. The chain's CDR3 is CASSQTSGRASEQYF. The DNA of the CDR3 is TGTGCCAGCAGTCAGACTAGCGGGAGGGCCTCTGAGCAGTACTTC.

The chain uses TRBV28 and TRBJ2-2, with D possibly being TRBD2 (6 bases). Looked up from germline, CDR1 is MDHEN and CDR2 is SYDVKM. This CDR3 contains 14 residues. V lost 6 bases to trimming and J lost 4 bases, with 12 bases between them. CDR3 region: CASRPRRGTGELFF. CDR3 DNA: TGTGCCAGCAGGCCCCGGAGGGGCACCGGGGAGCTGTTTTTT.

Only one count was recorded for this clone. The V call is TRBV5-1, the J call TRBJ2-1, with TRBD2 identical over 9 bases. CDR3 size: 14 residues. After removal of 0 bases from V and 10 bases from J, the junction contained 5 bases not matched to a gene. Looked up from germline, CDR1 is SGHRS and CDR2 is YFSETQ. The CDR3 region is CASSLASGRPEQFF. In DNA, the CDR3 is TGCGCCAGCAGCTTGGCCAGCGGGAGGCCCGAGCAGTTCTTC. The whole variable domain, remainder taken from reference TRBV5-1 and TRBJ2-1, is KAGVTQTPRYLIKTRGQQVTLSCSPISGHRSVSWYQQTPGQGLQFLFEYFSETQRNKGNFPGRFSGRQFSNSRSEMNVSTLELGDSALYLCASSLASGRPEQFFGPGTRLTVL.

The CDR3 bases are TGTGCCAGCAGTGAACAGGGCAGGTTTAATTCACCCCTCCACTTT. Amino acid sequence: CASSEQGRFNSPLHF. This rearrangement joins TRBV6-1 to TRBJ1-6; a weak D match, TRBD1 (5 bases). From germline, CDR1 is MNHNS and CDR2 SASEGT. The CDR3 totals 15 residues. Trimming stripped 2 bases from V and 6 bases from J, with 11 bases between.

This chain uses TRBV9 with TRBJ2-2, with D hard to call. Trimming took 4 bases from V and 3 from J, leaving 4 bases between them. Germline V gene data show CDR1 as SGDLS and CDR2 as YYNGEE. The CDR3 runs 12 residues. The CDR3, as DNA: TGTGCCAGCAGCAGAGACACCGGGGAGCTGTTTTTT. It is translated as CASSRDTGELFF.

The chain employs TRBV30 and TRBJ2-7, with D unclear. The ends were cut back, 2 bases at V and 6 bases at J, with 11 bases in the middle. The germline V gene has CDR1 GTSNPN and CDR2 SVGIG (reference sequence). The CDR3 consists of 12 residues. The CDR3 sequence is CAWSPRSGEQYF. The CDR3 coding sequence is TGTGCCTGGAGTCCTCGCTCAGGCGAGCAGTACTTC.

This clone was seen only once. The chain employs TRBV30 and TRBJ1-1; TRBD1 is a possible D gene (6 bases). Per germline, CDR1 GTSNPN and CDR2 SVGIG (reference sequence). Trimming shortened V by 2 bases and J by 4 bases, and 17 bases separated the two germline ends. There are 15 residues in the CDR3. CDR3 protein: CAWSKLQGIFTEAFF. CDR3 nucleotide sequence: TGTGCCTGGAGTAAGCTACAGGGTATCTTCACTGAAGCTTTCTTT.

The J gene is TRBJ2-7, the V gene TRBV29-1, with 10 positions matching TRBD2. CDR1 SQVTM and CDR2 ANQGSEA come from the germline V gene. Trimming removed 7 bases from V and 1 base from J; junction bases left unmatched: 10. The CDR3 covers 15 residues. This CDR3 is CSALRGSGRSYEQYF. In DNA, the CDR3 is TGCAGCGCCCTGAGGGGTAGCGGGAGGTCCTACGAGCAGTACTTC.

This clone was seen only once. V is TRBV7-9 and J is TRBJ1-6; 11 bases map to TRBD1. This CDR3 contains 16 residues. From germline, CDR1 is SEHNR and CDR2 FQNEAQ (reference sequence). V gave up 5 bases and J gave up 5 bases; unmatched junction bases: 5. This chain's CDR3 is CASSRGQGANNSPLHF. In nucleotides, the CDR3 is TGTGCCAGCAGCCGAGGACAGGGGGCGAATAATTCACCCCTCCACTTT.

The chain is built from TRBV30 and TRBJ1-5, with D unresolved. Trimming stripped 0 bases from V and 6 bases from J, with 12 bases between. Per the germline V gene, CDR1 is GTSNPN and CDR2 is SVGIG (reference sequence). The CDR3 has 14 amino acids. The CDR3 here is CAWSVPRGGQPQHF. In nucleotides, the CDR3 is TGTGCCTGGAGTGTACCCCGGGGAGGTCAGCCCCAGCATTTT.

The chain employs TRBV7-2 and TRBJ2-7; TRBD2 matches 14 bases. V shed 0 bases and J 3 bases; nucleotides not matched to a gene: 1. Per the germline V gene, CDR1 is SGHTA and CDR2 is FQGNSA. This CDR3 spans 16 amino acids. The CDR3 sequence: CASSLAGTSGGYEQYF. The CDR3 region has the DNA TGTGCCAGCAGCTTAGCCGGGACTAGCGGGGGCTACGAGCAGTACTTC.